Listed below are T cell receptor beta chains from one sample, sequenced in a study of blood T cell repertoires in COVID-19. Here immunoSEQ multiplex PCR was the method, and the copy in TCRdb shows in-frame clones only, minus some. The data show 250,000 to 300,000 clones, 83% seen once. Sequenced sample: peripheral blood. The receptors were sampled from a man aged 55 to 70 who had recovered from COVID-19. Each CDR3 is given with its conserved first and last residue. A D gene is named only where the DNA matches it firmly. Clone size is not always given. Where it is, it says once, few, many or a class for expanded clones.

d_call | clone_size | j_call | v_call | cdr3_nt | cdr3_aa
. | . | TRBJ1-3 | TRBV4-2 | TGTGCCAGCAGCCAAGATCCCGGAGGCCTGGTTAACACCATATATTTT | CASSQDPGGLVNTIYF
TRBD1 | . | TRBJ1-2 | TRBV4-2 | TGTGCCAGCAGCCAAGGGGGACAGGAGATCTATGGCTACACCTTC | CASSQGGQEIYGYTF
. | . | TRBJ1-3 | TRBV7-9 | TGTGCCAGCAGCTTAGGTCACGGCGGGAGCTCTGGAAACACCATATATTTT | CASSLGHGGSSGNTIYF
TRBD1 | . | TRBJ1-4 | TRBV19 | TGTGCCAGTAGGGCCCCCGGGACAGCAAATGAAAAACTGTTTTTT | CASRAPGTANEKLFF
. | . | TRBJ2-1 | TRBV29-1 | TGCAGCGTTGAACCAACTAGCCATGAGCAGTTCTTC | CSVEPTSHEQFF
TRBD1 | . | TRBJ2-1 | TRBV2 | TGTGCCAGCAGTCCCGGGACAGGGGGCTTTAATGAGCAGTTCTTC | CASSPGTGGFNEQFF
. | . | TRBJ1-1 | TRBV4-1 | TGCGCCAGCAGCCCCGCAGACAGCAGGAACACTGAAGCTTTCTTT | CASSPADSRNTEAFF
. | . | TRBJ2-3 | TRBV2 | TGTGCCAGCAGAGGGACACCTGCTAGCACAGATACGCAGTATTTT | CASRGTPASTDTQYF
. | . | TRBJ2-2 | TRBV5-1 | TGCGCCAGCGGAGACAGGTTCGGTACCGGGGAGCTGTTTTTT | CASGDRFGTGELFF
TRBD1 | . | TRBJ1-4 | TRBV20-1 | TGCAGTGCTAGTTCCCCATGGACAGGGGGGAATGAAAAACTGTTTTTT | CSASSPWTGGNEKLFF
TRBD2 | . | TRBJ2-1 | TRBV30 | TGTGCCTGGTCCGCAACTGGACGGGGGGGTGAGCAGTTCTTC | CAWSATGRGGEQFF
TRBD1 | once | TRBJ1-2 | TRBV27 | TGTGCCAGCAGTCCCCGGGACAGCTATGGCTACACCTTC | CASSPRDSYGYTF
. | . | TRBJ2-3 | TRBV2 | TGTGCCAGCAGTGACTCGGGGACAGATACGCAGTATTTT | CASSDSGTDTQYF
. | . | TRBJ1-5 | TRBV19 | TGTGCCAGTACCCGAAGGGGGGGCCGAGACTATCAGCCCCAGCATTTT | CASTRRGGRDYQPQHF
. | . | TRBJ2-7 | TRBV28 | TGTGCCAGCAGAAAAACCTCGGGACTCCGGTACGAGCAGTACTTC | CASRKTSGLRYEQYF
TRBD2 | . | TRBJ2-3 | TRBV14 | TGTGCCAGCAGCCAAGGCCCAGCGGGAGGGAACTCACGCAGCACAGATACGCAGTATTTT | CASSQGPAGGNSRSTDTQYF
TRBD2 | . | TRBJ2-7 | TRBV27 | TGTGCCAGCAGTTTTAGGTTACTAGCGGGTACCTACGAGCAGTACTTC | CASSFRLLAGTYEQYF
. | . | TRBJ2-7 | TRBV2 | TGTGCCAGCACCTCAGGGTTGAACTACGAGCAGTACTTC | CASTSGLNYEQYF
. | . | TRBJ1-5 | TRBV15 | TGTGCCACCAGCAGCCTCACAGGGTATAGCAATCAGCCCCAGCATTTT | CATSSLTGYSNQPQHF
. | . | TRBJ2-3 | TRBV27 | TGTGCCAGCAGTTTTCTAACCGGGACACCAACTTACTTT | CASSFLTGTPTYF
. | . | TRBJ1-5 | TRBV19 | TGTGCCAGCCGCACGACAGGAAGCAATCAGCCCCAGCATTTT | CASRTTGSNQPQHF
. | few | TRBJ2-7 | TRBV5-1 | TGCGCCAGCAGCATACTTCCCCCTACCTACGAGCAGTACTTC | CASSILPPTYEQYF
. | . | TRBJ2-7 | TRBV6-4 | TGTGCCAGCAGTGACTCGGGGTCGGGAGCGACCTACGAGCAGTACTTC | CASSDSGSGATYEQYF
. | . | TRBJ2-1 | TRBV27 | TGTGCCAGCAGTATAACCGGGTCATTCAATGAGCAGTTCTTC | CASSITGSFNEQFF
TRBD1 | . | TRBJ1-6 | TRBV9 | TGTGCCAGCAGCTTCCGGGACAGTAATTCACCCCTCCACTTT | CASSFRDSNSPLHF
TRBD2 | . | TRBJ2-3 | TRBV11-2 | TGTGCCAGCAGCTTAGTGGCGGGGGGGCGGGAAGATACGCAGTATTTT | CASSLVAGGREDTQYF
. | . | TRBJ2-7 | TRBV19 | TGTGCCAGTAGTAAACAGGGGAGGACCTACGAGCAGTACTTC | CASSKQGRTYEQYF
. | . | TRBJ2-3 | TRBV27 | TGTGCCAGCAGTTGGGGCGACACAGATACGCAGTATTTT | CASSWGDTDTQYF
TRBD1 | . | TRBJ2-5 | TRBV27 | TGTGCCAGCAGTCGGGACAGTGTAGGGCAAGAGACCCAGTACTTC | CASSRDSVGQETQYF
TRBD1 | . | TRBJ1-2 | TRBV6-6 | TGTGCCAGCAGTCCCTCCGGGACAGGAGGTGGCTACACCTTC | CASSPSGTGGGYTF
TRBD2 | . | TRBJ2-3 | TRBV5-6 | TGTGCCAGCAGCTTGGGGTTGGCGGGGGGCCCGACCGGGGATACGCAGTATTTT | CASSLGLAGGPTGDTQYF
. | . | TRBJ1-1 | TRBV4-1 | TGCGCCAGCAGCCAGACACGGACCGGGACTAGCCGACCCTGGGGGCTGAGCACTGAAGCTTTCTTT | CASSQTRTGTSRPWGLSTEAFF
. | few | TRBJ1-1 | TRBV29-1 | TGCAGCGTACCCACTATAAACACTGAAGCTTTCTTT | CSVPTINTEAFF
. | . | TRBJ1-4 | TRBV7-9 | TGTGCCAGCAGCCCCGTCGACGGGGCAACTAATGAAAAACTGTTTTTT | CASSPVDGATNEKLFF
. | . | TRBJ2-1 | TRBV19 | TGTGCCAGTAGTATACGGGCGGGGATCTACAATGAGCAGTTCTTC | CASSIRAGIYNEQFF
TRBD1 | . | TRBJ2-3 | TRBV5-6 | TGTGCCAGCAGCTCGCCCTGGACAGGGTTAGCCGATACGCAGTATTTT | CASSSPWTGLADTQYF
TRBD2 | . | TRBJ2-7 | TRBV19 | TGTGCCAGTAGTAAACTAGCGGGGGCCTGGGAGCAGTACTTC | CASSKLAGAWEQYF
TRBD1 | . | TRBJ1-3 | TRBV3-1/TRBV3-2 | TGTGCCAGCAGCCGGGCCACAGGGGGCGCTTTTGGAAACACCATATATTTT | CASSRATGGAFGNTIYF
. | . | TRBJ2-3 | TRBV5-5 | TGTGCCAGCAGCTTGCTGAGTGCGGCGGGCGGTGCAGATACGCAGTATTTT | CASSLLSAAGGADTQYF
TRBD1 | . | TRBJ2-7 | TRBV28 | TGTGCCAGCAACACGGGACAGAGATTTGCCTACGAGCAGTACTTC | CASNTGQRFAYEQYF
TRBD2 | . | TRBJ2-2 | TRBV2 | TGTGCCAGCACGCGAACTAGCGGGGGGGCTTACACCGGGGAGCTGTTTTTT | CASTRTSGGAYTGELFF
TRBD1 | . | TRBJ2-1 | TRBV27 | TGTGCCAGCAGTTTAGCCGGGACAGGGGGTGAGCAGTTCTTC | CASSLAGTGGEQFF
. | . | TRBJ2-6 | TRBV5-1 | TGCGCCAGCAGCTCCGATAGTGCAGGGGCCAACGTCCTGACTTTC | CASSSDSAGANVLTF
. | . | TRBJ2-5 | TRBV3-1/TRBV3-2 | TGTGCCAGCAGCCAAGTGGGGGGAGAGACCCAGTACTTC | CASSQVGGETQYF
. | . | TRBJ1-6 | TRBV6-4 | TGTGCCAGCAACCCGGACAATTATAATTCACCCCTCCACTTT | CASNPDNYNSPLHF
. | . | TRBJ2-6 | TRBV2 | TGTGCCAGCCACTCTGGGGCCAACGTCCTGACTTTC | CASHSGANVLTF
. | once | TRBJ1-5 | TRBV19 | TGTGCCAGTATACGGGGGGATCACAGTCAGCCCCAGCATTTT | CASIRGDHSQPQHF
TRBD2 | . | TRBJ2-4 | TRBV4-1 | TGCGCCAGCAGCCAAGGACTAGCGGGAGGGATGGTCAACATTCAGTACTTC | CASSQGLAGGMVNIQYF
. | few | TRBJ2-7 | TRBV28 | TGTGCCAGCAGTTTATTGGGCCTAAACTACGAGCAGTACTTC | CASSLLGLNYEQYF
. | . | TRBJ1-1 | TRBV10-3 | TGTGCCACAGCGGGGAACACTGAAGCTTTCTTT | CATAGNTEAFF
TRBD2 | few | TRBJ2-5 | TRBV3-1/TRBV3-2 | TGTGCCAGCAAAACCATTTCCCGGACTAGCGGGCGTAAAGAGACCCAGTACTTC | CASKTISRTSGRKETQYF
. | . | TRBJ2-7 | TRBV5-1 | TGCGCCAGCGCGGGACAGAGTTACGAGCAGTACTTC | CASAGQSYEQYF
. | . | TRBJ1-3 | TRBV6-5 | TGTGCCAGCAGTTACTCGAGCGGAATCGACGGGACCATATATTTT | CASSYSSGIDGTIYF
TRBD1 | . | TRBJ1-2 | TRBV14 | TGTGCCAGCAGCCACATGACAGGGGATGTGCATGGCTACACCTTC | CASSHMTGDVHGYTF
TRBD2 | . | TRBJ2-1 | TRBV29-1 | TGCAGCGTTGAAGGTAGTGGGTCCGGACTAGCCGGGAATGAGCAGTTCTTC | CSVEGSGSGLAGNEQFF
TRBD2 | . | TRBJ2-2 | TRBV18 | TGTGCCAGCTCACCCCCATATAGCGGGCCGAACACCGGGGAGCTGTTTTTT | CASSPPYSGPNTGELFF
. | few | TRBJ1-1 | TRBV5-4 | TGTGCCAGCAGCTTAGGAGGCAGCACTGAAGCTTTCTTT | CASSLGGSTEAFF